The 14 T cell receptor beta chains in this list originate from one sample, sequenced in a study of cytomegalovirus exposure and HLA in healthy donors. PCR involved 60 Vbeta and 13 Jbeta primers. This table comes from immunoSEQ multiplex PCR, and its TCRdb copy is limited to in-frame clones, with some not included. The sample shows about 160,000 clones, around three quarters of them seen only once. Sequencing input: PBMCs. The origin of the receptors is a woman aged 40-49 years in good health and CMV-seronegative.

The CDR3 sequence: CASSGERDNEQFF. CDR3 bases: TGTGCCAGCAGTGGTGAACGGGACAATGAGCAGTTCTTC. The chain has TRBV6-1 and TRBJ2-1, with D hard to call. Germline V CDR1 and CDR2: MNHNS, SASEGT. The V end lost 4 bases, the J end lost 5 bases, and 9 bases lay between the germline ends. This CDR3 is 13 amino acids long.

The chain joins TRBV27 to TRBJ2-7; 7 nucleotides line up with TRBD1. Germline CDR1 and CDR2: MNHEY and SMNVEV (reference sequence). The CDR3 spans 17 residues. Losses at the gene ends were 3 bases for V and 2 bases for J; bases not matched to a gene: 13. CDR3 residues: CASSFRFVEGAPYEQYF. The CDR3 DNA reads TGTGCCAGCAGTTTCAGGTTCGTTGAGGGGGCACCCTACGAGCAGTACTTC.

With regard to this clone: A read error may produce the germline difference seen at one junction end. This sequence joins TRBV7-9 and TRBJ2-7, with TRBD2 matching over 12 bases. The CDR3 sequence is 15 residues long. The germline gives CDR1 SEHNR, CDR2 FQNEAQ (reference sequence). CDR3 coding DNA: TGTTCCAGCAGCTTAGGTCTAGCGGGGGGGAGCGAGCAGTACTTC. Its protein is CSSSLGLAGGSEQYF.

The chain carries TRBV5-1 and TRBJ2-3; TRBD2 agrees at 10 bases. Germline V gene lookup returns CDR1 SGHRS and CDR2 YFSETQ. The V segment lost 0 bases and the J segment 8 bases; nucleotides outside the gene matches: 6. This CDR3 spans 15 amino acids. CDR3 nucleotide sequence: TGCGCCAGCAGCTTGGATCTAGCGGGGGTAGTTACGCAGTATTTT. Translated, it gives CASSLDLAGVVTQYF.

This sequence joins TRBV2 and TRBJ2-3, with 8 bases that match TRBD2. CDR1 and CDR2 from the germline V gene are SNHLY and FYNNEI. With 7 bases clipped from V and 1 base from J, the junction kept 4 bases outside the gene matches. This CDR3 is built from 14 residues. CDR3 residues: CASIRGGRTDTQYF. The DNA for the CDR3 is TGTGCCAGCATCCGGGGGGGACGCACAGATACGCAGTATTTT.

The chain couples TRBV18 to TRBJ1-6; the D is unclear. The V gene's germline CDR1 is KGHSH and CDR2 LQKENI. There are 14 residues in the CDR3. V shed 4 bases and J shed 10 bases, with 14 bases lying between them. The DNA of the CDR3 is TGTGCCAGCTCACGGAGGGAGGGCAGCTCACCCCTCCACTTT. It yields the protein CASSRREGSSPLHF.

In its sample, this clone was seen once. The V and J genes are TRBV9 and TRBJ2-7; 11 nucleotides match TRBD2. CDR3 length equals 14 residues. V dropped 4 bases and J dropped 5; count of bases not matched to a gene: 5. Germline CDR1 is SGDLS and CDR2 is YYNGEE. This chain's CDR3 is CASSISGGVHEQYF. The CDR3 region has the DNA TGTGCCAGCAGCATTAGCGGGGGGGTCCACGAGCAGTACTTC.

This sequence joins TRBV18 and TRBJ1-1, with D possibly TRBD1 on 5 matching bases. Trimming shortened V by 5 bases and J by 1 base, and 14 bases separated the two germline ends. In germline, CDR1 is KGHSH, CDR2 LQKENI. The CDR3 sequence is 15 residues long. As DNA, the CDR3 is TGTGCCAGCTCAGCCCCGGGGGAGGGGAACACTGAAGCTTTCTTT. Protein sequence: CASSAPGEGNTEAFF. The full variable domain, its missing parts supplied by reference TRBV18 and TRBJ1-1, is NAGVMQNPRHLVRRRGQEARLRCSPMKGHSHVYWYRQLPEEGLKFMVYLQKENIIDESGMPKERFSAEFPKEGPSILRIQQVVRGDSAAYFCASSAPGEGNTEAFFGQGTRLTVV.

This clone has only a few counts. This chain links TRBV6-1 with TRBJ1-5; 9 bases agree with TRBD1. The germline gives CDR1 MNHNS, CDR2 SASEGT. Trimming at V came to 7 bases and at J to 5 bases, leaving 6 bases not matched to a gene. This CDR3 is 14 amino acids long. The CDR3 DNA reads TGTGCCAGCATCAGGGACAGGGTCGATCAGCCCCAGCATTTT. Translated, it gives CASIRDRVDQPQHF.

This sequence joins TRBV7-9 and TRBJ2-3, with TRBD2 matching 8 bases. The CDR3 extends over 17 amino acids. Germline V gives CDR1 SEHNR, CDR2 FQNEAQ (reference sequence). V was pared by 1 base and J by 4 bases, with 10 bases of the junction left unmatched. Written as DNA, the CDR3 is TGTGCCAGCAGCTTAGAGCCGGGGCTAGCGGGCGCAGATACGCAGTATTTT. The encoded protein is CASSLEPGLAGADTQYF.

The J gene is TRBJ1-2, the V gene TRBV5-6, with D perhaps matching TRBD1 (5 bases). The CDR3 runs 14 residues. Looked up from germline, CDR1 is SGHDT and CDR2 is YYEEEE. With 0 bases removed from V and 8 bases from J, the gap between germline ends came to 14 bases. This CDR3 is CASSLAQGVGGYTF. The CDR3 nucleotides read TGTGCCAGCAGCTTGGCCCAAGGGGTAGGAGGCTACACCTTC.

The chain couples TRBV5-1 to TRBJ2-5, with TRBD1 matching 12 bases. CDR1 and CDR2 (germline): SGHRS, YFSETQ. Trimming took 4 bases from V and 4 from J; bases not matched to a gene: 5. The CDR3 runs 15 residues. The CDR3 DNA is TGCGCCAGCAGCCCGGAGGGACAGGGGGCAGAGACCCAGTACTTC. It translates to CASSPEGQGAETQYF.

CDR3 sequence reads: CASSDPPGLDNQPQHF. DNA of the CDR3: TGTGCCAGCAGTGACCCCCCGGGACTGGACAATCAGCCCCAGCATTTT. The chain is built from TRBV2 and TRBJ1-5; D might be TRBD1 (5 bases). CDR3 length: 16 amino acids. Germline V gene lookup returns CDR1 SNHLY and CDR2 FYNNEI. V gave up 3 bases and J gave up 3 bases, with 15 bases separating them.

This clone came up a few times. This chain connects TRBV2 to TRBJ1-6, with D perhaps matching TRBD1 (6 bases). CDR1 SNHLY and CDR2 FYNNEI come from the germline V gene. Trimming took 5 bases from V and 6 from J, leaving 17 bases between them. The CDR3 is 16 amino acids. CDR3 bases: TGTGCCAGCAGTCTGAACGGACAGCCTTTTAATTCACCCCTCCACTTT. Residues: CASSLNGQPFNSPLHF.